This TCR beta chain was profiled in a study of blood T cells in healthy people across ages. As for the study in general: Template-switching capture recovered about one barcoded beta molecule per two T cells.

CDR1 is ENHRY and CDR2 is SYGVKD in the germline V gene. The CDR3 covers 15 residues. Losses at the gene ends were 0 bases for V and 4 bases for J; bases not matched to a gene: 1. Study results and caveats: Naive and antigen-experienced cells could not be conclusively compared, given unsorted PBMCs.

Roughly 9 milliliters of peripheral blood were drawn from each donor. Combining a sample-barcoded 5' primer with a J-beta primer mix, a second PCR ran for about 7 to 11 cycles. TCRdb analysed the 5' RACE reads with MiXCR anew, one entry per CDR3 protein. The repertoire holds some 1.1 million distinct CDR3 sequences, around two fifths seen once, with around 13% in the top ten. To note about this clonotype: Its antigen remains unidentified.

The receptor was isolated from a man aged 18 to 30 in good health. V is TRBV10-3 and J is TRBJ1-1; the match to TRBD1 covers 11 bases. Sequenced material: blood. The CDR3 here is CAISESGQGVTEAFF. The DNA of the CDR3 is TGTGCCATCAGTGAGTCGGGACAGGGGGTCACTGAAGCTTTCTTT.